The rows below give T cell receptor beta chains drawn from one sample of a study of cytomegalovirus exposure and HLA in healthy donors. This table comes from immunoSEQ multiplex PCR, and its TCRdb copy is limited to in-frame clones, with some not included. Among fewer than 200,000 clones, about 72% were seen once, and the ten largest hold about 1.4%. The sequenced sample consisted of PBMCs. Receptors were obtained from a girl under 18 in good health and CMV-seronegative. Each CDR3 is given with its conserved first and last residue.

CDR3 protein | V gene
CASSLTGQGFYEQYF | TRBV13
CASSPDGITALGAFF | TRBV7-3
CASSLYGVSYNSPLHF | TRBV27
CASSRTGAQPQHF | TRBV7-9
CASGVRQGSEKLFF | TRBV2
CASSNGLSAAETQYF | TRBV19
CASRVQGVDSPLHF | TRBV5-4
CAISLRAVDTEAFF | TRBV10-3
CASSFSEGRYEQYF | TRBV7-8
CASSSGEWTEAFF | TRBV19
CASSSTGGPAGELFF | TRBV7-8
CASTSRASGTDTQYF | TRBV19
CASSQGQTGPYNEQFF | TRBV4-2
CASSLGQFNSPLHF | TRBV5-1
CASSEATGTVNYGYTF | TRBV25-1
CASSPSSSRGAKNIQYF | TRBV5-6
CASSSSTGERTEAFF | TRBV5-1
CASSLGGTGLNGELFF | TRBV11-2
CASRERTGRTQHF | TRBV10-2
CASTPGTGMGKTEAFF | TRBV5-8
CAIRSPGGEQFF | TRBV10-3
CAIRTSGGTYNEQFF | TRBV10-3
CASRRGQDSYEQYF | TRBV6-1
CASGLGQGYEQYF | TRBV12-5
CASGLARNTGELFF | TRBV12-5
CASSPEDRGHGETQYF | TRBV18
CASSLHGLWGEQFF | TRBV11-2
CASSLDPSGTDTQYF | TRBV11-2
CASSPDRGNYEQYF | TRBV4-1
CASSYDSEQYF | TRBV5-6
CASSSGQGTDTQYF | TRBV28
CAWSHVVAVYNEQFF | TRBV30
CASSQASSGSITDTQYF | TRBV4-2
CASIPSNNRENTEAFF | TRBV5-6
CASSSRDRRFTDEQFF | TRBV5-4
CASSERPQGDTQYF | TRBV6-1
CASSHLAEQFF | TRBV4-1
CASSWDSAEAFF | TRBV5-1
CASSLFYSGNTIYF | TRBV5-5
CASSGERGSTDTQYF | TRBV6-1
CASTGISGNEQFF | TRBV6-1
CASSQEAGVNTGELFF | TRBV14
CASVTSGGSADTQYF | TRBV28
CSVELWYSGGVGEQFF | TRBV29-1
CASETQGQAGEQFF | TRBV7-8
CASSDRNQPQHF | TRBV19
CASSEQGGYGYTF | TRBV2
CASSPIAGRTYEQYF | TRBV2
CASLPPGLGSPLHF | TRBV10-2
CASSLTPRGSGGASETQYF | TRBV7-3
CASSQNTEAFF | TRBV7-8
CASSIDRGPYTEAFF | TRBV9
CASSVKQGPGSTEAFF | TRBV5-8